This T cell receptor beta chain emerged from a study of blood T cells in healthy people across ages. Study in general: In model experiments, template switching was able to capture about one barcoded beta molecule for every two T cells that were present. Overall study results and limits: Long-lived and aged donors differed, with more naive CD4+ cells and higher diversity in the long-lived.

Sample donors were healthy Caucasian individuals that came from Russia, aged 6 to 90. Between the trimmed V and J ends, which lost 5 bases and 5 bases, there was a span of 7 bases. CDR3 size: 12 residues. Per germline, CDR1 MNHNS and CDR2 SASEGT. Details on this clonotype: The antigen is undetermined.

Through a sample-barcoded 5' primer and a J-beta primer mix, a second PCR was run for about 6 to 11 cycles. Each CDR3 protein gets one entry after TCRdb re-called the 5' RACE reads with MiXCR. The table includes 920,000 or so distinct CDR3 sequences, 35% to 50% detected once. This chain connects TRBV6-1 to TRBJ2-1, with D uncertain. Sequenced input: blood. The receptor was isolated from an older woman in good health. The CDR3 DNA sequence: TGTGCCAGCAGTCCTATAAACAATGAGCAGTTCTTC. This codes for CASSPINNEQFF.